The present T cell receptor beta chain was sequenced within a study of molecular identifiers for immune sequencing clone quantification. The CDR3 loop spans 18 amino acids. J gave up 1 base and V 1 base, and 10 bases lay outside the gene matches. In germline, CDR1 is SEHNR, CDR2 FQNEAQ (reference sequence). From around 18,000 to 910,000 sorted cells, naive CD8 libraries were generated with 10%, 30% or 50% RNA. The bulk TCR libraries were made with methods described before and with listed TCR primers. TCRdb re-called the PCR reads through MiXCR, storing one row per CDR3 protein. The sample records about 510,000 distinct CDR3 sequences, about 25% being singletons.

This clonotype was obtained from a human donor in good health. Some libraries in this study had Jurkat cell RNA spiked in. Sequences were obtained from naive CD8+ T cells from blood, with Jurkat cell RNA spiked in. Subset of the sample: FACS-sorted CD8+CD4-CCR7+CD45RA+ naive T cells. This chain joins TRBV7-9 and TRBJ2-3; TRBD2 matches 8 bases. The CDR3 is CASSLVSDGGAGTDTQYF. The CDR3 DNA reads TGTGCCAGCAGCTTAGTCTCAGACGGGGGGGCAGGCACAGATACGCAGTATTTT.